The 23 T cell receptor beta chains given below trace back to one sample, sequenced in a study of early T cells in non-severe SARS-CoV-2 infection. TCRdb re-called the 5' RACE reads through MiXCR, storing one row per CDR3 protein. The data show roughly 16,000 distinct CDR3 sequences, 5% seen once. Material for sequencing was whole blood. The source is an adult who was a healthcare worker with PCR-confirmed SARS-CoV-2 infection or an uninfected control (not recorded which).

This clonotype was observed many times. The chain is built from TRBV7-6 and TRBJ2-1; TRBD2 matches 9 bases. CDR3 length: 14 residues. J was trimmed by 8 bases and V by 3 bases; bases with no gene match: 5. Per germline, CDR1 SGHVS and CDR2 FNYEAQ. The CDR3 sequence is CASSLSGRIDEQFF. CDR3 in DNA: TGTGCCAGCAGCTTGAGCGGGAGGATAGATGAGCAGTTCTTC.

This clonotype was picked up many times. V is TRBV6-1 and J is TRBJ2-1, with D unclear. The V and J ends lost 4 bases and 8 bases respectively, with 12 bases between them. The CDR3 length is 13 residues. Looked up from germline, CDR1 is MNHNS and CDR2 is SASEGT. The CDR3 loop reads CASSVQRYDEQFF. The CDR3, as DNA: TGTGCCAGCAGTGTTCAGCGTTACGATGAGCAGTTCTTC.

This clonotype was observed many times. The chain carries TRBV11-2 and TRBJ2-1, with TRBD1 matching 11 bases. After removal of 5 bases from V and 12 bases from J, the junction contained 6 bases not matched to a gene. CDR3 length: 13 residues. The germline CDR1 and CDR2 sequences are SGHAT and FQNNGV. CDR3 sequence (DNA): TGTGCCAGCAGCACGGACAGGGGGCCGCGGCAGTTCTTC. Translation gives CASSTDRGPRQFF. The complete variable domain, with remaining parts taken from reference TRBV11-2 and TRBJ2-1, reads EAGVAQSPRYKIIEKRQSVAFWCNPISGHATLYWYQQILGQGPKLLIQFQNNGVVDDSQLPKDRFSAERLKGVDSTLKIQPAKLEDSAVYLCASSTDRGPRQFFGPGTRLTVL.

A word on this clonotype: Being one base from a much bigger clone, this may be a read error. The rearrangement uses TRBV6-4 and TRBJ2-2, with D tentatively TRBD2 (5 bases). CDR1 is MRHNA and CDR2 is SNTAGT in the germline V gene. This CDR3 comprises 14 residues. The CDR3 nucleotides are TGTGCCAGCGGTGACTCGCGGGACACCGGGGAGCTGTTTTTT. It codes for CASGDSRDTGELFF.

Ten or more counts support this clonotype. The chain recombines TRBV20-1 with TRBJ2-3; a weak D match, TRBD2 (6 bases). The CDR3 contains 18 residues. Germline V gene sequence: CDR1 DFQATT, CDR2 SNEGSKA (reference sequence). V was pared by 0 bases and J by 4 bases, with 23 bases between. CDR3 in amino acids: CSARDRKGWTGVPDTQYF. As DNA, the CDR3 is TGCAGTGCTAGAGATCGGAAGGGGTGGACGGGAGTCCCAGATACGCAGTATTTT.

This clonotype ranks as medium-sized. This rearrangement joins TRBV20-1 to TRBJ1-6; D is uncertain. The CDR3 is made up of 17 amino acids. The V end was cut by 1 base, the J end by 1 base, with 14 bases between. Germline assignment: CDR1 DFQATT and CDR2 SNEGSKA (reference sequence). CDR3: CSARVASASSYNSPLHF. CDR3 nucleotide sequence: TGCAGTGCTAGAGTGGCCTCCGCGAGTTCCTATAATTCACCCCTCCACTTT.

This clonotype has ten or more counts. V and J are TRBV4-2 and TRBJ1-1; D ambiguous. Germline V gives CDR1 LGHNA, CDR2 YNFKEQ. The CDR3 extends over 15 amino acids. Trimming took off 5 bases at V and 1 base at J, with 14 bases between the two ends. CDR3 sequence reads: CASSSEGRTNTEAFF. The DNA for the CDR3 is TGTGCCAGCAGCTCGGAGGGTCGTACGAACACTGAAGCTTTCTTT.

This clonotype was recorded many times. This rearrangement joins TRBV11-1 to TRBJ2-7; D may match TRBD1 or TRBD2 (6 bases each). CDR1 and CDR2 from the germline V gene are SGHAT and FQDESV (reference sequence). The CDR3 extends over 14 amino acids. V was shortened by 1 base and J by 3 bases, with 10 bases between the two germline ends. CDR3 amino acids: CASSLVGGLYEQYV. CDR3 nucleotide sequence: TGTGCCAGCAGCTTAGTTGGGGGGCTCTACGAGCAGTACGTC.

This chain uses TRBV6-4 with TRBJ2-3; no clear D. CDR3 length: 15 residues. V lost 2 bases to trimming and J lost 2 bases, with 11 bases between them. Germline V gives CDR1 MRHNA, CDR2 SNTAGT. CDR3 in DNA: TGTGCCAGCAGTGACCCAGGCACACACACAGATACGCAGTATTTT. It yields the protein CASSDPGTHTDTQYF.

This clonotype is judged medium-sized. The chain carries TRBV28 and TRBJ2-7, with TRBD2 as a possible D gene (6 bases). There are 16 residues in the CDR3. Germline-derived CDR1 and CDR2 are MDHEN and SYDVKM. V lost 4 bases, J lost 0 bases, and 16 bases lay in between. The CDR3 DNA follows: TGTGCCAGCAGTTACAGCCTAGCGCGCCGCTCCTACGAGCAGTACTTC. The encoded protein is CASSYSLARRSYEQYF.

This clonotype was observed at least ten times. The V gene is TRBV7-6, the J gene TRBJ2-3; 7 bases match TRBD1. Per germline, CDR1 SGHVS and CDR2 FNYEAQ. The CDR3 runs 17 residues. V lost 0 bases, J lost 3 bases, and 9 bases stayed unmatched. The CDR3 sequence: CASSLALGGRGTDTQYF. The CDR3 DNA reads as TGTGCCAGCAGCTTAGCGTTGGGCGGCAGGGGGACAGATACGCAGTATTTT. The full variable domain, its missing parts supplied by reference TRBV7-6 and TRBJ2-3, is GAGVSQSPRYKVTKRGQDVALRCDPISGHVSLYWYRQALGQGPEFLTYFNYEAQQDKSGLPNDRFSAERPEGSISTLTIQRTEQRDSAMYRCASSLALGGRGTDTQYFGPGTRLTVL.

There are many counts of this clonotype. This sequence joins TRBV6-5 and TRBJ1-4, with TRBD1 matching over 11 bases. Trimming took 11 bases from V and 7 from J; bases not matched to a gene: 6. The length of the CDR3 is 13 residues. Germline values: CDR1 MNHEY, CDR2 SVGAGI. This CDR3 is CAVGGTGGEKLFF. The CDR3 DNA follows: TGTGCCGTAGGAGGGACAGGGGGTGAAAAACTGTTTTTT.

This clonotype appeared many times. The chain carries TRBV6-5 and TRBJ2-1; D gene uncertain. CDR1 is MNHEY, CDR2 SVGAGI, per germline. The CDR3 loop spans 14 amino acids. Trimming took 4 bases from V and 5 from J, leaving 12 bases between them. The CDR3 DNA sequence: TGTGCCAGCAGTTTCGTCCGGACCGACAATGAGCAGTTCTTC. It encodes CASSFVRTDNEQFF.

This clonotype occurred many times. The chain employs TRBV24-1 and TRBJ2-7; D may be TRBD1 (6 bases). Germline values: CDR1 KGHDR, CDR2 SFDVKD. The CDR3 has 17 residues. V lost 3 bases, J lost 7 bases, and 24 bases lay in between. CDR3 in amino acids: CATSDIWTEGRRLEQYF. The CDR3 DNA is TGTGCCACCAGTGATATTTGGACAGAGGGTCGGAGATTGGAGCAGTACTTC.

There are many counts of this clonotype. The DNA of the CDR3 is TGTGCCAGCAGCCGGGACAGCTCTGGAAACACCATATATTTT. Residues: CASSRDSSGNTIYF. The chain combines TRBV7-2 with TRBJ1-3, with 7 bases lining up with TRBD1. The V gene end was trimmed by 5 bases and the J gene end by 0 bases; junction bases not matched to a gene: 1. CDR1 and CDR2 (germline): SGHTA, FQGNSA. This CDR3 has 14 residues.

This clonotype is medium-sized by share. The chain combines TRBV5-1 with TRBJ2-5, with 7 bases that match TRBD1. The CDR3 is 13 amino acids. Trimming at V came to 1 base and at J to 5 bases, leaving 2 bases not matched to a gene. The germline V gene has CDR1 SGHRS and CDR2 YFSETQ. DNA of the CDR3: TGCGCCAGCAGCTTGCGAGGGGGCGAGACCCAGTACTTC. Protein product: CASSLRGGETQYF.

This clonotype was counted at least ten times. V is TRBV29-1 and J is TRBJ2-1; TRBD1 matches at 10 bases. J lost 9 bases, V lost 7 bases, and 9 bases had no gene match. The CDR3 sequence is 13 residues long. Germline CDR1 is SQVTM and CDR2 is ANQGSEA. The CDR3 region is CSGRDRGVSEQFF. The CDR3 DNA is TGCAGCGGCCGGGACAGGGGTGTGAGTGAGCAGTTCTTC.

Sample share makes this clonotype medium-sized. The rearrangement links TRBV6-5 to TRBJ2-5, with D tentatively TRBD2 (7 bases). Trimming took 2 bases from V and 2 from J, leaving 12 bases between them. Germline loops: CDR1 MNHEY, CDR2 SVGAGI. The CDR3 has 15 residues. CDR3 loop: CASSYAGAAQETQYF. CDR3 bases: TGTGCCAGCAGTTACGCGGGGGCGGCTCAAGAGACCCAGTACTTC.

This clonotype was counted ten times or more. The chain recombines TRBV27 with TRBJ1-1; 8 bases line up with TRBD1. Trimming took 10 bases from V and 4 from J; bases not matched to a gene: 11. CDR1 is MNHEY and CDR2 is SMNVEV in the germline V gene (reference sequence). This CDR3 contains 14 residues. The CDR3 sequence is CATRRDRSRTEAFF. The DNA of the CDR3 is TGTGCCACCCGTCGGGACAGGTCTCGCACTGAAGCTTTCTTT.

The sample holds a few counts of this clonotype. This rearrangement joins TRBV6-6 to TRBJ1-6; the D is unclear. This CDR3 is built from 16 residues. The V gene's germline CDR1 is MNHNY and CDR2 SVGAGI (reference sequence). Trimming took 2 bases from V and 0 from J, leaving 8 bases between them. CDR3 protein: CASSYLGSSYNSPLHF. In DNA, the CDR3 is TGTGCCAGCAGTTACCTGGGAAGCTCCTATAATTCACCCCTCCACTTT.

In its sample, this clonotype was seen a few times. J is TRBJ2-3 and V is TRBV5-1, with a tentative D call TRBD2 (6 bases). Trimming left V 9 bases short and J 4 bases short, with 15 bases between. The length of the CDR3 is 13 residues. Germline V gives CDR1 SGHRS, CDR2 YFSETQ. The CDR3 is CATRPGVADTQYF. In DNA, the CDR3 is TGCGCCACCAGGCCGGGAGTTGCAGATACGCAGTATTTT. Supplemented by reference TRBV5-1 and TRBJ2-3, the full variable domain reads KAGVTQTPRYLIKTRGQQVTLSCSPISGHRSVSWYQQTPGQGLQFLFEYFSETQRNKGNFPGRFSGRQFSNSRSEMNVSTLELGDSALYLCATRPGVADTQYFGPGTRLTVL.

In its sample, this clonotype is medium-sized. The CDR3 reads CASSSERTTEAFF. CDR3 nucleotide sequence: TGTGCCAGCAGCTCGGAGCGGACTACTGAAGCTTTCTTT. The rearrangement links TRBV11-3 to TRBJ1-1; unclear D gene. With 4 bases removed from V and 5 bases from J, the gap between germline ends came to 11 bases. The CDR3 spans 13 residues. Germline CDR1 is SGHNT and CDR2 is YENEEA.

This clonotype was seen repeatedly, ten times or more. The chain carries TRBV19 and TRBJ2-1, with TRBD1 identical over 7 bases. CDR3 size: 16 residues. The germline gives CDR1 LNHDA, CDR2 SQIVND (reference sequence). The junction had 7 bases not matched to a gene; V was cut back by 5 bases and J by 0 bases. CDR3 DNA sequence: TGTGCCAGTAGTCCCAGGGACAGAACCTCCTACAATGAGCAGTTCTTC. It is translated as CASSPRDRTSYNEQFF.